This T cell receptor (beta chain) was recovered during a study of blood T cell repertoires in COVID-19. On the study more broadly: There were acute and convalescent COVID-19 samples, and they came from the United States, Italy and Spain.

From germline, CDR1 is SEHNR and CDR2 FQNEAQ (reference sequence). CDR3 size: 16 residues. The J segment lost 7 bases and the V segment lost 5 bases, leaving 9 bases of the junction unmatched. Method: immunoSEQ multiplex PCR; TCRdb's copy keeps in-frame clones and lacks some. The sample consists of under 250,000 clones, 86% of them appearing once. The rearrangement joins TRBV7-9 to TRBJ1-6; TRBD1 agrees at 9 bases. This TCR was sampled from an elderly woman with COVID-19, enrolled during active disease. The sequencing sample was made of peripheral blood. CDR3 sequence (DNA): TGTGCCAGCAGCGCGGGACAGGGTCCTAAAAATTCACCCCTCCACTTT. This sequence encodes CASSAGQGPKNSPLHF.